This TCR beta chain emerged from a study of regulatory T cells in long-lasting Graves disease. Concerning this clonotype itself: Its antigen is not identified.

As to time point: persistent/refractory GD, antithyroid drugs over 5 years with positive TRAb. Extracted RNA from PBMCs served as the source of the TCR library. CDR3-region Arm-PCR and iRepertoire HTBI primers produced the TCR beta libraries. MiXCR, run by TCRdb on the multiplex PCR reads, gives a single entry per CDR3 protein. The sample includes 300,000 to 500,000 distinct CDR3 sequences, less than 25% of them seen just once. General study results and limits: New patients shared fewer public clonotypes (more than 850) than persistent patients did (2,741). A reduction in accuracy may have resulted from the small sample size. TCR diversity in persistent Graves' patients was below that of newly diagnosed ones.

This receptor was obtained from a female donor with Graves disease. The source was peripheral blood mononuclear cells (PBMCs), collected when the disease was refractory, from a patient treated with antithyroid drugs.

This chain's CDR3 is CAWSGGSGRGEQYF. Here the CDR3 DNA reads TGTGCCTGGAGTGGTGGGTCCGGGAGAGGCGAGCAGTACTTC. This sequence joins TRBV30 and TRBJ2-7; possible D gene TRBD2, 6 bases. Germline lookup yields CDR1 GTSNPN and CDR2 SVGIG (reference sequence). CDR3 length equals 14 residues. V was cut by 1 base and J by 6 bases, with 16 bases left in between.